Each of the 30 T cell receptor beta chains below was sequenced from the same sample in a study of shared clonotypes between healthy human individuals. TCRdb's copy holds only in-frame clones and misses some; the assay was immunoSEQ multiplex PCR. The sample yields 2.3 million or so clones, 93% seen once. Sequenced sample: naive CD4+ T cells from PBMCs. This sample's subset: CD45RA+ positively selected. All receptors come from a man aged 18 to 30 in good health. Some clones in this sample may be carry-over from other donors' samples.

The rearrangement joins TRBV6-1 to TRBJ2-7, with D unresolved. This CDR3 region has 12 residues. Germline-derived CDR1 and CDR2 are MNHNS and SASEGT. Trimming cost V 5 bases and J 3 bases, with 8 bases left between them. In DNA, the CDR3 is TGTGCCAGCAGTCAAAGGATCTACGAGCAGTACTTC. Its protein is CASSQRIYEQYF.

This clone has a handful of counts. Other nucleotide sequences from this sample produce the same CDR3. The chain combines TRBV5-1 with TRBJ1-4, with 7 bases fitting TRBD1. There are 15 residues in the CDR3. In germline, CDR1 is SGHRS, CDR2 YFSETQ. Losses at the gene ends were 0 bases for V and 3 bases for J; bases not matched to a gene: 2. The CDR3 DNA sequence: TGCGCCAGCAGCTTGGAGGGGGCTCCTAATGAAAAACTGTTTTTT. It codes for CASSLEGAPNEKLFF.

The V and J genes are TRBV13 and TRBJ1-3; D possibly corresponds to TRBD1 (5 bases). The V gene's germline CDR1 is PRHDT and CDR2 FYEKMQ (reference sequence). V was cut by 5 bases and J by 2 bases, with 13 bases left in between. The CDR3 extends over 15 amino acids. CDR3 coding DNA: TGTGCCAGCAGCGGGGCTGGGGTGGCTGGAAACACCATATATTTT. As protein: CASSGAGVAGNTIYF.

This chain uses TRBV15 with TRBJ2-1; TRBD1 aligns across 7 bases. V shed 2 bases and J 4 bases; nucleotides not matched to a gene: 2. The CDR3 runs 14 residues. Germline lookup yields CDR1 LNHNV and CDR2 YYDKDF (reference sequence). Here the CDR3 reads CATSRKGAYNEQFF. The CDR3 DNA sequence: TGTGCCACCAGCAGAAAGGGGGCTTACAATGAGCAGTTCTTC.

The chain couples TRBV6-1 to TRBJ2-5; D not resolved. CDR1 is MNHNS, CDR2 SASEGT, per germline. V lost 0 bases and J lost 4, with 9 bases in between. The CDR3 runs 14 residues. The chain's CDR3 is CASSEALFLETQYF. CDR3 coding DNA: TGTGCCAGCAGTGAAGCTCTCTTCTTAGAGACCCAGTACTTC.

The gene calls are TRBV29-1 and TRBJ1-1; D uncertain. V was pared by 5 bases and J by 3 bases, with 7 bases between. Germline loops: CDR1 SQVTM, CDR2 ANQGSEA. This CDR3 region has 11 residues. The CDR3 here is CSVNGDTEAFF. The CDR3 DNA follows: TGCAGCGTTAATGGGGACACTGAAGCTTTCTTT.

In DNA form, the CDR3 reads TGTGCCAGCAGTTTAGTAGCGACCAGGAGCTCCTACGAGCAGTACTTC. Protein product: CASSLVATRSSYEQYF. J is TRBJ2-7 and V is TRBV28, with D perhaps matching TRBD2 (5 bases). Trimming removed 2 bases at V and 0 bases at J, with 14 bases between. Germline V lookup: CDR1 MDHEN, CDR2 SYDVKM. CDR3 size: 16 residues. Drawing the rest from reference TRBV28 and TRBJ2-7, the complete variable domain is DVKVTQSSRYLVKRTGEKVFLECVQDMDHENMFWYRQDPGLGLRLIYFSYDVKMKEKGDIPEGYSVSREKKERFSLILESASTNQTSMYLCASSLVATRSSYEQYFGPGTRLTVT.

The V gene is TRBV28, the J gene TRBJ2-5; D unclear. The CDR3 runs 13 residues. Germline V gene sequence: CDR1 MDHEN, CDR2 SYDVKM. Trimming removed 6 bases from V and 0 bases from J, with 8 bases in between. DNA for the CDR3: TGTGCCAGCAGGGAAGGGAACCAAGAGACCCAGTACTTC. This encodes CASREGNQETQYF. Based on the CDR3 plus reference TRBV28 and TRBJ2-5, the full variable domain is DVKVTQSSRYLVKRTGEKVFLECVQDMDHENMFWYRQDPGLGLRLIYFSYDVKMKEKGDIPEGYSVSREKKERFSLILESASTNQTSMYLCASREGNQETQYFGPGTRLLVL.

A single count supports this clone. The genes are TRBV19 and TRBJ1-2; D remains unclear. Trimming left V 2 bases short and J 3 bases short, with 13 bases between. Germline CDR1 reads LNHDA; CDR2 reads SQIVND (reference sequence). CDR3 length: 15 residues. The CDR3 DNA follows: TGTGCCAGTAGTATAAGCCACAATACCTACTATGGCTACACCTTC. This gives the protein CASSISHNTYYGYTF.

The rearrangement joins TRBV19 to TRBJ2-1, with 8 nucleotides matching TRBD1. V lost 3 bases to trimming and J lost 10 bases; unmatched junction nucleotides: 2. Germline CDR1 LNHDA, CDR2 SQIVND (reference sequence). This CDR3 spans 12 amino acids. The CDR3 reads CASSIRGQEQFF. The CDR3 region has the DNA TGTGCCAGTAGTATCAGGGGGCAGGAGCAGTTCTTC. The full variable domain, with the rest looked up from reference TRBV19 and TRBJ2-1, is DGGITQSPKYLFRKEGQNVTLSCEQNLNHDAMYWYRQDPGQGLRLIYYSQIVNDFQKGDIAEGYSVSREKKESFPLTVTSAQKNPTAFYLCASSIRGQEQFFGPGTRLTVL.

This sequence joins TRBV19 and TRBJ2-7; 9 bases agree with TRBD1. CDR3 size: 15 residues. V shed 2 bases and J 5 bases; nucleotides not matched to a gene: 7. Germline V gives CDR1 LNHDA, CDR2 SQIVND (reference sequence). The CDR3 sequence: CASSITGTGLDEQYF. The DNA for the CDR3 is TGTGCCAGTAGTATAACCGGGACAGGGCTCGACGAGCAGTACTTC.

This CDR3 reads CASSQGFWSPSNYGYTF. The CDR3 nucleotides are TGTGCCAGCAGCCAAGGATTCTGGTCCCCCTCTAACTATGGCTACACCTTC. The chain joins TRBV14 to TRBJ1-2; D unclear. CDR3 size: 17 residues. Trimming removed 1 base at V and 0 bases at J, with 15 bases between. The germline V gene encodes CDR1 SGHDN and CDR2 FVKESK.

Only one count was recorded for this clone. CDR3 nucleotides: TGTGCCAGCAGCGTCGGGACAGTGATGTCCTACGAGCAGTACTTC. This codes for CASSVGTVMSYEQYF. The chain is built from TRBV9 and TRBJ2-7, with 7 bases identical to TRBD1. Looked up from germline, CDR1 is SGDLS and CDR2 is YYNGEE. Trimming took 2 bases from V and 1 from J; bases not matched to a gene: 6. This CDR3 region has 15 residues.

CDR3 nucleotide sequence: TGTGCCTGGCGGACAGGGGGCTATTCACCCCTCCACTTT. Residues: CAWRTGGYSPLHF. This rearrangement joins TRBV30 to TRBJ1-6; 11 nucleotides agree with TRBD1. With V trimmed by 5 bases and J by 8 bases, 2 bases remained unmatched. Looked up from germline, CDR1 is GTSNPN and CDR2 is SVGIG (reference sequence). This CDR3 spans 13 amino acids.

In the case of this clone: Other DNA sequences within the sample encode an identical CDR3. The J gene is TRBJ2-3, the V gene TRBV9; D gene ambiguous. Germline-derived CDR1 and CDR2 are SGDLS and YYNGEE. V gave up 4 bases and J gave up 1 base, with 1 base separating them. The CDR3 has 11 amino acids. Written as DNA, the CDR3 is TGTGCCAGCAGCCGCACAGATACGCAGTATTTT. It yields the protein CASSRTDTQYF.

The V call is TRBV5-1, the J call TRBJ2-7, with D uncertain. CDR1 is SGHRS and CDR2 is YFSETQ in the germline V gene. Trimming cost V 1 base and J 0 bases, with 11 bases left between them. There are 15 residues in the CDR3. The CDR3 sequence: CASSLIPESSYEQYF. The CDR3 nucleotides read TGCGCCAGCAGCTTGATCCCCGAGAGCTCCTACGAGCAGTACTTC.

CDR3 in amino acids: CASSPSGLAGVGETQYF. CDR3 in DNA: TGCGCCAGCAGCCCTTCAGGACTAGCGGGAGTTGGAGAGACCCAGTACTTC. The J gene is TRBJ2-5, the V gene TRBV4-1, with 13 nucleotides matching TRBD2. CDR1 is MGHRA and CDR2 is YSYEKL in the germline V gene. The trim removed 4 bases at V and 4 bases at J, leaving 9 bases unmatched. This CDR3 has 17 amino acids.

This clone was detected once. The V and J genes are TRBV5-6 and TRBJ2-5; D unclear. Deletions cut 0 bases from V and 5 bases from J, with 5 bases between. CDR1 is SGHDT, CDR2 YYEEEE, per germline. The CDR3 runs to 12 residues. CDR3: CASSLGWETQYF. The CDR3 nucleotides are TGTGCCAGCAGCTTGGGTTGGGAGACCCAGTACTTC.

CDR3 sequence: CASSALAGLNEQFF. CDR3 DNA: TGTGCCAGCAGCGCACTAGCGGGGCTCAATGAGCAGTTCTTC. The chain is built from TRBV5-6 and TRBJ2-1; 10 bases map to TRBD2. CDR1 is SGHDT, CDR2 YYEEEE, per germline. With V trimmed by 4 bases and J by 6 bases, 4 bases remained unmatched. The CDR3 consists of 14 residues.

The chain combines TRBV5-8 with TRBJ2-7; 12 bases map to TRBD1. In germline, CDR1 is SGHTS, CDR2 YDEGEE. The CDR3 has 15 amino acids. V lost 3 bases and J lost 6; bases outside the gene matches: 7. CDR3 coding DNA: TGTGCCAGCAGCTCATACCGGGACAGGGGGCTCGAGCAGTACTTC. Its protein product is CASSSYRDRGLEQYF.

The V and J genes are TRBV28 and TRBJ1-1; no clear D gene. CDR3 length: 16 residues. Germline CDR1 reads MDHEN; CDR2 reads SYDVKM. V was clipped by 3 bases and J by 1 base, with 15 bases between them. This chain's CDR3 is CASSFGGMYRNTEAFF. The CDR3 region has the DNA TGTGCCAGCAGTTTTGGAGGTATGTATCGGAACACTGAAGCTTTCTTT.

The chain uses TRBV7-7 and TRBJ2-1, with D perhaps TRBD2 (6 bases). The CDR3 covers 17 residues. Germline V gives CDR1 SSHAT, CDR2 FNYEAQ (reference sequence). V was cut by 5 bases and J by 4 bases, with 21 bases left in between. The CDR3 loop is CASSPRLVRQSYNEQFF. In nucleotides, the CDR3 is TGTGCCAGCAGCCCAAGACTAGTACGCCAGTCATACAATGAGCAGTTCTTC.

The genes are TRBV9 and TRBJ2-7, with 9 bases identical to TRBD1. The V gene end was trimmed by 0 bases and the J gene end by 6 bases; junction bases not matched to a gene: 7. The CDR3 has 15 residues. CDR1 and CDR2 from the germline V gene are SGDLS and YYNGEE. CDR3 region: CASSVEPGQGVEQYF. DNA for the CDR3: TGTGCCAGCAGCGTAGAACCGGGACAGGGTGTCGAGCAGTACTTC.

The rearrangement links TRBV14 to TRBJ1-4; the D gene is possibly TRBD1 (5 bases). The CDR3 runs to 15 residues. The V end lost 4 bases, the J end lost 6 bases, and 15 bases lay between the germline ends. Germline CDR1 reads SGHDN; CDR2 reads FVKESK. CDR3 in amino acids: CASSPGRRGHEKLFF. DNA for the CDR3: TGTGCCAGCAGCCCGGGGAGAAGGGGTCATGAAAAACTGTTTTTT. The entire variable domain, with the rest obtained from reference TRBV14 and TRBJ1-4, is as follows: EAGVTQFPSHSVIEKGQTVTLRCDPISGHDNLYWYRRVMGKEIKFLLHFVKESKQDESGMPNNRFLAERTGGTYSTLKVQPAELEDSGVYFCASSPGRRGHEKLFFGSGTQLSVL.

This clone was seen only a few times. The chain joins TRBV19 to TRBJ1-3; 8 bases are a match to TRBD1. Unmatched junction bases numbered 8, after V lost 7 bases and J lost 0 bases. The length of the CDR3 is 16 residues. Germline V lookup: CDR1 LNHDA, CDR2 SQIVND (reference sequence). The CDR3 reads CASTRTGNPSGNTIYF. The CDR3, as DNA: TGTGCCAGTACACGGACAGGGAACCCCTCTGGAAACACCATATATTTT.

This chain connects TRBV20-1 to TRBJ2-3, with unresolved D. The CDR3 covers 11 residues. V shed 7 bases and J shed 0 bases, with 5 bases lying between them. Germline values: CDR1 DFQATT, CDR2 SNEGSKA (reference sequence). The CDR3 is CSVFSTDTQYF. Here the CDR3 DNA reads TGCAGTGTTTTTAGCACAGATACGCAGTATTTT.

The sample holds one count of this clone. DNA of the CDR3: TGTGCCACCGAGAGGACCCTAACTAGCGGGAGAGGGGTGTGGACCCAGTACTTC. Translating it yields CATERTLTSGRGVWTQYF. V and J are TRBV15 and TRBJ2-5; 11 positions agree with TRBD2. The V segment lost 8 bases and the J segment 7 bases; nucleotides outside the gene matches: 21. Germline V gene data show CDR1 as LNHNV and CDR2 as YYDKDF (reference sequence). The CDR3 is 18 amino acids.

This chain connects TRBV7-6 to TRBJ1-1, with TRBD1 as a possible D gene (5 bases). Germline lookup yields CDR1 SGHVS and CDR2 FNYEAQ. V was clipped by 7 bases and J by 0 bases, with 9 bases between them. The CDR3 runs 13 residues. In DNA form, the CDR3 reads TGTGCCAGCACCAAGACAGTGAACACTGAAGCTTTCTTT. Protein: CASTKTVNTEAFF. The full variable domain, in which reference TRBV7-6 and TRBJ1-1 provide the parts outside the CDR3, is GAGVSQSPRYKVTKRGQDVALRCDPISGHVSLYWYRQALGQGPEFLTYFNYEAQQDKSGLPNDRFSAERPEGSISTLTIQRTEQRDSAMYRCASTKTVNTEAFFGQGTRLTVV.

V gene TRBV7-2 combines with J gene TRBJ2-4, with 10 nucleotides matching TRBD1. V trimming: 5 bases; J trimming: 7 bases; junction bases outside the gene matches: 11. Germline assignment: CDR1 SGHTA and CDR2 FQGNSA. CDR3 length: 16 amino acids. The CDR3 here is CASSRQGAAATNIQYF. The CDR3 coding sequence is TGTGCCAGCAGCCGACAGGGGGCGGCGGCGACGAACATTCAGTACTTC.

The chain couples TRBV28 to TRBJ1-2, with 10 bases identical to TRBD1. Trimming took 5 bases from V and 8 from J; bases not matched to a gene: 11. The CDR3 is 15 amino acids. The germline gives CDR1 MDHEN, CDR2 SYDVKM. CDR3 sequence (DNA): TGTGCCAGCAGTCCCCCCGGGACAGGGGTTAGGGGCTACACCTTC. As protein: CASSPPGTGVRGYTF.